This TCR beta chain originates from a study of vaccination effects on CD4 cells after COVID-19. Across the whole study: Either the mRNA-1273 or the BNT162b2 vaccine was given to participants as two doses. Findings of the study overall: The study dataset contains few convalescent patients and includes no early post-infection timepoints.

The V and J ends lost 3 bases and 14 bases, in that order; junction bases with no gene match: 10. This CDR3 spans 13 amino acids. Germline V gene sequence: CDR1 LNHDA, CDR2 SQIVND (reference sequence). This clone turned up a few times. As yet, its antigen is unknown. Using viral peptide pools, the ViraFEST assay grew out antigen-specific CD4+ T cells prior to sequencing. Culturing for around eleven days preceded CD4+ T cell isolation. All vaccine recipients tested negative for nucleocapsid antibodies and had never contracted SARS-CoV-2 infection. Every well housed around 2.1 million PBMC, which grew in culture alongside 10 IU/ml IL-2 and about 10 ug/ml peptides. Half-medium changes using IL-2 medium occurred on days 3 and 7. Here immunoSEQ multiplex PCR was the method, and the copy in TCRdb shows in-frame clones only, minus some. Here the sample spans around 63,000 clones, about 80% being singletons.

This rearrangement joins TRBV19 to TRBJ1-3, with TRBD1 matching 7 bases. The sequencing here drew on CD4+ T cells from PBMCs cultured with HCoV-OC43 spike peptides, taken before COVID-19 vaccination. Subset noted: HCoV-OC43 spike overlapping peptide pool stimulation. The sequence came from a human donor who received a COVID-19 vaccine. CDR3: CASSIETTGTVYF. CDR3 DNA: TGTGCCAGTAGTATCGAGACGACAGGGACGGTATATTTT.